This T cell receptor (beta chain) was documented in a study of neurological immune-mediated disorders. At least ten counts were recorded for this clonotype. The cDNA came from 5'RACE with 10-nucleotide random UMIs. TCRdb used MiXCR to reprocess the 5' RACE reads, holding one entry per CDR3 protein. This table has 55,000 to 65,000 distinct CDR3 sequences, about an eighth appearing once. Germline-derived CDR1 and CDR2 are SEHNR and FQNEAQ (reference sequence). The CDR3 has 13 amino acids. V lost 6 bases and J lost 1, with 7 bases in between. V is TRBV7-9 and J is TRBJ1-3; D not certain. The sequence came from a woman aged 55-70 years with HTLV-1-associated myelopathy (HAM/TSP). The sample was PBMCs. CDR3 DNA: TGTGCCAGCAGAGAAGGATCTGGAAACACCATATATTTT. It is translated as CASREGSGNTIYF. Variable domain in full (rest from reference TRBV7-9 and TRBJ1-3): DTGVSQNPRHKITKRGQNVTFRCDPISEHNRLYWYRQTLGQGPEFLTYFQNEAQLEKSRLLSDRFSAERPKGSFSTLEIQRTEQGDSAMYLCASREGSGNTIYFGEGSWLTVV.